This TCR beta chain was documented in a study of cytomegalovirus exposure and HLA in healthy donors (dated by TCRdb to the late 2010s). Background for the entire study: In an earlier analysis of around 540 of the donors, under 300 Gb of sequence data and 120 million or so unique TCR beta sequences from 150 million to 200 million T cells were reported. An early release covering around 630 HLA-typed donors comprised approximately 300 gigabases of sequencing data and around 86 million unique TCR sequences. Of the roughly 400 genotyped donors, 81% fell in the genetic ancestry cluster associated with self-reported Caucasian donors. The study aimed to test whether cataloging public T cell receptors could reveal signatures of past pathogen exposure. Using immunosequencing, the study profiled T cell repertoires from around 680 subjects and related those repertoires to cytomegalovirus serostatus. In addition to the first cohort of approximately 650 subjects, a separate validation cohort of approximately 130 different subjects was used. High-throughput TCR immunosequencing, statistical association of individual TCRs with disease status, and machine learning were combined to predict cytomegalovirus infection status. A later analysis re-analyzed previously published TCR beta repertoires from 600 to 850 donors and added high-resolution HLA genotyping to study TCR occurrence patterns. Rather than drawing on any new phenotypic data, the later analysis identified candidate immune exposures from TCR beta sequences and the way those sequences occurred across donors. An earlier analysis of about 600 of the donors used high-throughput TCR beta sequencing to judge whether each TCR beta V gene segment behaved as functional or pseudogenic. Alongside the repertoire data, information on donor age, sex, ethnicity and CMV serostatus was compiled. In a later genetic analysis, genome-wide SNP genotypes for about three fifths of the roughly 670 donors were used, and that subset was treated as a discovery cohort. Every discovery cohort repertoire had been produced on one sequencing platform. Both class I and class II loci were covered by HLA typing, at four-digit resolution. The number of typed donors differed by locus: roughly 629-640 for A, B, C, DRB1 and DQB1; 522 for DQA1; 606 for DPA1; and 400 to 480 for DPB1. Because of strong linkage in the cohort, a few DR-DQ haplotypes were treated as single units for association and clustering. Among about 410 genotyped donors of the cohort, an average of roughly 230,000 unique TCR beta nucleotide sequences was sequenced per donor, of which 15% to 20% were non-productive. Study-wide conclusions, independent of this receptor: A cluster of highly shared sequence variants was judged likely to be a technical artifact of the sequencing pipeline. A total of fewer than 200 TCR beta chains were listed by the study as associated with cytomegalovirus. In a later analysis, more than 15,000 TCR beta sequences were associated with specific HLA alleles at a false discovery rate of 0.05. A later analysis found that TCR association rates varied across HLA loci, with DRB1 alleles showing the most associated TCRs and HLA-C alleles the fewest. V-gene and J-gene trimming of TCR beta chains was associated with a missense DCLRE1C variant in a later genetic analysis, and the association was replicated in an independent cohort. Most TCR sequences were seen in very few donors, while some public TCRs were found in many individuals. In vitro tests confirmed that a few of the cytomegalovirus-associated TCR beta chains recognize cytomegalovirus antigens. Most CMV-associated TCR beta chains appeared to be HLA-restricted in a later analysis, and the HLA associations seemed to be driven largely by CMV exposure. Because HLA typing was unavailable for some donors at each locus, only the typed subset was used in association tests. The presence/absence analyses assumed that sequencing depth was roughly uniform across donors, and that assumption may not be true. For the cohort, immune exposure information was limited to CMV serostatus. A further reported finding was that TCR beta sequences accurately predicted the HLA-A and HLA-B alleles for most subjects in the first cohort. Because counts were too low, around 18 rarely observed V segments, including chromosome 9 orphons, were left out of the earlier analysis of over 550 of the donors. Correlated functional status among segregating V segments might reflect linkage disequilibrium, but an unknown experimental factor could not be ruled out. Several of the top co-occurrence clusters appeared to be linked to parvovirus B19, influenza, CMV and Epstein-Barr virus, according to a later analysis. The 87-base-pair reads could not distinguish some IMGT-functional V segments, including TRBV6-2 and TRBV6-3, so those segments were excluded. In a later analysis, HLA-associated TCR beta chains were found to be more clonally expanded and to have lower generation probabilities than equally common non-associated chains. The authors suggested that the approach could potentially be generalized to other disease states and immunological phenotypes. Broadly in line with IMGT annotations, most TCR beta V segments showed up in productive rearrangements about 87% or about 30% of the time in an earlier analysis of approximately 640 of the donors. The classifier was reported to diagnose cytomegalovirus status with high specificity and sensitivity in both the original cohort and the validation cohort. Strong co-occurrence of HLA alleles, especially DR and DQ, made assigning TCR associations to individual alleles difficult. According to a later genetic analysis, donors in an Asian-associated ancestry cluster had fewer N-insertions in productive TCRs than the approximately 650-donor mean. Only TCR beta chains were sequenced in this cohort, and the absence of alpha or paired-chain data limited detectable features.

The cohort comprised approximately 700 healthy bone marrow donors. At the time of sampling, every cohort member was nominally healthy, though immune exposures that went unrecorded were likely present. The donor tested CMV seronegative, placing the donor among the 352 seronegative members of the cohort. A peripheral blood sample was provided by each donor, and peripheral blood mononuclear cells were used for TCR beta sequencing. Genomic DNA extraction from the blood cell samples was performed with the Qiagen DNeasy Blood Extraction Kit. On this clone: No cognate antigen has been identified for it. Per-base quality was not reported, and no clone a single base away is much larger than it.

Receptors were amplified or captured by the immunoSEQ multiplex PCR assay. For the multiplex PCR, a mixture combining 60 forward primers for TCR Vbeta segments and 13 reverse primers for TCR Jbeta segments was used. A multiplex PCR assay on genomic DNA amplified the CDR3 region of rearranged TCR beta genes. The Illumina HiSeq System was used to sequence the amplified TCR beta libraries as 87-base-pair reads. The study's own analysis went as follows. A later analysis tallied around 80 million unique TCR beta chains across the 640 or so repertoires, and about 12 million of those chains were shared by two or more donors. A nearest-neighbor algorithm error-corrected the raw reads and collapsed the reads into unique sequences, merging closely related sequences to remove PCR and sequencing errors. To assign V, D and J gene segments, CDR3 sequences were aligned to IMGT reference sequences. Each retained sequence needed at least a six-nucleotide match to both a V gene segment and a J gene segment. A rearrangement was called productive if the CDR3 had no stop codons and remained in frame with V and J, and every other rearrangement was called non-productive. Following IMGT convention, CDR3 was defined as the stretch from the second conserved V-encoded cysteine up to the conserved J-encoded phenylalanine. The earlier analysis of 587 of the donors excluded sequences that lacked an unambiguous match to a single V gene segment. An earlier analysis of fewer than 750 of the donors called V segments functional above 56.7% productive rearrangements and segregating when the between-donor standard deviation exceeded 5%. To diagnose cytomegalovirus status from the catalog of TCR beta chain sequences, a statistical classification framework was built. In a later analysis, V and J genes were assigned by comparing TCR nucleotide sequences against IMGT/GENE-DB human TR gene sequences. In a later analysis, CDR3 sequences and most-parsimonious VDJ recombination scenarios were assigned using the TCRdist pipeline. In a later analysis, each TCR beta chain was defined by its CDR3 amino acid sequence together with its V-gene family, and reads without a unique V-gene family were excluded. To address suspected cross-contamination and a sequencing artifact, a later analysis removed 592 highly shared, low-generation-probability nucleotide sequences. A later analysis calculated a clonal expansion index for each public chain from normalized within-repertoire ranks of inferred template counts. In a later analysis, generation probabilities were computed using a VDJ recombination model fitted to out-of-frame rearrangements, and the results were checked against IGoR. In a later analysis, TCR-TCR, TCR-HLA and TCR-CMV co-occurrence was scored with hypergeometric tests, and a repertoire-size bias correction was applied to TCR pairs. In a later analysis, false discovery rates were estimated by permuting HLA or CMV assignments 20 times. A later analysis grouped co-occurring TCRs with DBSCAN, adding TCRdist sequence similarity when clustering within HLA-allele-positive subsets. Repertoires with fewer than 30,000 or more than 120,000 public chains were left out of co-occurrence clustering, as were a handful of repertoires with anomalous nucleotide sharing. Imported from immuneACCESS, the table was reduced by TCRdb to in-frame sequences with V and J called. These copies leave out some clones; in studies compared against another copy, an unresolved V gene accounts for under half, and the cause of the remainder is not known. Clone size and V and J calls were adopted from that table, with D and trimming inferred from the DNA. The sample table holds about 160,000 clones, of which 75% to 90% were seen once. The ten most abundant clones make up under 6% of the sample.

The CDR3 spans 17 residues, from the cysteine through the phenylalanine. Solely the CDR3 DNA is kept, with 51 bases framed from the first base. After removal of 2 bases from V and 1 base from J, the junction retains 3 bases not matched to a gene. CDR1 and CDR2, looked up from the germline V gene, are SGHTA and FQGNSA. The rearrangement combines TRBV7-2 with TRBJ2-2, and TRBD2 aligns with 11 junction nucleotides. The sequencing sample was made of PBMCs. The TCR comes from a man aged 25-45 years in good health and CMV-seronegative. CDR3 region: CASSLLAGGWNTGELFF. The bases are TGTGCCAGCAGCTTACTAGCGGGAGGTTGGAACACCGGGGAGCTGTTTTTT.